The 29 T cell receptor beta chains in this list originate from one sample, sequenced in a study of OX40 agonist ivuxolimab in advanced cancers. The protocol used for the library was the immunoSEQ multiplex PCR assay. Drawn from immuneACCESS, this table holds only the in-frame rearrangements with V and J called that TCRdb kept. Clones are partly lost; checked studies trace under half to an unresolved V gene and leave the rest unexplained. Here the sample has tens of thousands of clones; about 86% occur a single time. The top ten hold more than 0.9% of the sample. This sample comprised CD4+ or CD8+ T cells sorted from blood, obtained in a trial of the OX40 agonist ivuxolimab. The receptors shown here come from an adult with an advanced solid tumor such as melanoma, head and neck, liver or kidney cancer.

The chain joins TRBV18 to TRBJ1-2, with D uncertain. The CDR3 consists of 13 residues. Germline V CDR1 and CDR2: KGHSH, LQKENI. Trimming shortened V by 0 bases and J by 8 bases, and 10 bases separated the two germline ends. The CDR3 DNA follows: TGTGCCAGCTCACCACCGTCAGGTCTAGGCTACACCTTC. Residues: CASSPPSGLGYTF.

The CDR3 here is CASSSTGESGYTF. The CDR3 bases are TGCGCCAGCAGCTCGACAGGGGAAAGTGGCTACACCTTC. The chain couples TRBV5-1 to TRBJ1-2; 8 positions agree with TRBD1. The CDR3 has 13 residues. J lost 7 bases, V lost 3 bases, and 5 bases had no gene match. From germline, CDR1 is SGHRS and CDR2 YFSETQ.

Concerning this clone itself: A junction boundary mismatches the germline segment, possibly from a read error. The sample contains more than one DNA sequence encoding this CDR3. The chain recombines TRBV5-1 with TRBJ1-1, with D perhaps TRBD1 (5 bases). The CDR3 contains 12 residues. The germline gives CDR1 SGHRS, CDR2 YFSETQ. CDR3 sequence reads: CASSPEGTEAFF. The CDR3 DNA reads TGCGCCAGCAGCCCGGAGGGGACTGAGGCTTTCTTT.

This clone has more than one count but fewer than ten. Written as DNA, the CDR3 is TGTGCCAGCAGCCTGTACGGGGGGGCCGACGATACGCAGTATTTT. It specifies CASSLYGGADDTQYF. The chain employs TRBV6-6 and TRBJ2-3, with 8 bases that match TRBD2. V trimming: 6 bases; J trimming: 6 bases; junction bases outside the gene matches: 11. The CDR3 is made up of 15 amino acids. Looked up from germline, CDR1 is MNHNY and CDR2 is SVGAGI (reference sequence).

The gene calls are TRBV4-1 and TRBJ1-1, with a weak D call TRBD1 (6 bases). The CDR3 sequence is 15 residues long. V gave up 0 bases and J gave up 4 bases, with 12 bases separating them. Germline CDR1 reads MGHRA; CDR2 reads YSYEKL. CDR3 amino acids: CASSQEPRRGTEAFF. For the CDR3, the DNA is TGCGCCAGCAGCCAAGAACCACGCAGGGGCACTGAAGCTTTCTTT.

Sample share makes this clone medium-sized (0.01 to 0.1%). CDR3 DNA sequence: TGTGCCAGCAGTTTTTCGGGCAGGACCAGCTATGGCTACACCTTC. It encodes CASSFSGRTSYGYTF. The rearrangement links TRBV27 to TRBJ1-2; D is unresolved. The CDR3 covers 15 residues. V was shortened by 3 bases and J by 4 bases, with 15 bases between the two germline ends. Germline V gives CDR1 MNHEY, CDR2 SMNVEV (reference sequence).

The V call is TRBV19, the J call TRBJ1-5, with D perhaps matching TRBD1 (6 bases). Per germline, CDR1 LNHDA and CDR2 SQIVND (reference sequence). The CDR3 extends over 16 amino acids. Trimming shortened V by 2 bases and J by 7 bases, and 18 bases separated the two germline ends. The DNA for the CDR3 is TGTGCCAGTAGTATAAGGGGGAAGGGGGGCCCCCAGCCCCAGCATTTT. Translating gives CASSIRGKGGPQPQHF.

As concerns this clone: The sample has other DNA sequences that encode this CDR3 too. The V gene is TRBV7-2, the J gene TRBJ1-3; tentatively, D is TRBD1 (5 bases). V dropped 1 base and J dropped 0 bases, with 7 bases sitting between them. The CDR3 length is 15 residues. The V gene's germline CDR1 is SGHTA and CDR2 FQGNSA. Here the CDR3 DNA reads TGTGCCAGCAGCTTAGGTGGGACCTCTGGAAACACCATATATTTT. This codes for CASSLGGTSGNTIYF.

The rearrangement uses TRBV16 and TRBJ1-5, with TRBD1 matching 8 bases. The CDR3 has 16 residues. The trim removed 4 bases at V and 0 bases at J, leaving 5 bases unmatched. The germline V gene encodes CDR1 KGHSY and CDR2 FQNENV. DNA of the CDR3: TGTGCCAGCAGCCTGACAGGGGTCGGTAGCAATCAGCCCCAGCATTTT. Encoded protein: CASSLTGVGSNQPQHF.

In its sample, this clone was seen once. The genes are TRBV18 and TRBJ1-1, with D unclear. Germline CDR1 is KGHSH and CDR2 is LQKENI. The CDR3 extends over 13 amino acids. V dropped 1 base and J dropped 6 bases, with 9 bases sitting between them. For the CDR3, the DNA is TGTGCCAGCTCACCACGGAGCAACGCTGAAGCTTTCTTT. It specifies CASSPRSNAEAFF. Based on the CDR3 plus reference TRBV18 and TRBJ1-1, the full variable domain is NAGVMQNPRHLVRRRGQEARLRCSPMKGHSHVYWYRQLPEEGLKFMVYLQKENIIDESGMPKERFSAEFPKEGPSILRIQQVVRGDSAAYFCASSPRSNAEAFFGQGTRLTVV.

The V call is TRBV6-1, the J call TRBJ1-2; the D is unclear. Germline loops: CDR1 MNHNS, CDR2 SASEGT. The CDR3 has 12 amino acids. The V end was cut by 7 bases, the J end by 1 base, with 7 bases between. In DNA, the CDR3 is TGTGCCAGCAAACCAAATAACTATGGCTACACCTTC. Translating it yields CASKPNNYGYTF.

The chain is built from TRBV5-6 and TRBJ1-6; TRBD1 aligns across 7 bases. The junction had 10 bases not matched to a gene; V was cut back by 4 bases and J by 9 bases. Germline assignment: CDR1 SGHDT and CDR2 YYEEEE. This CDR3 region has 15 residues. CDR3 DNA: TGTGCCAGCAGCAACGACAGGGATCTTGGTTCACCCCTCCACTTT. Its protein product is CASSNDRDLGSPLHF.

The gene calls are TRBV2 and TRBJ2-6; TRBD1 is a possible D gene (6 bases). Germline CDR1 reads SNHLY; CDR2 reads FYNNEI. The V end was cut by 8 bases, the J end by 2 bases, with 13 bases between. The CDR3 totals 15 residues. CDR3: CASGNRDTGANVLTF. As DNA, the CDR3 is TGTGCCAGCGGTAACAGGGATACTGGGGCCAACGTCCTGACTTTC.

This clone has just a few counts. This rearrangement joins TRBV7-9 to TRBJ1-2; 8 bases fit TRBD1. This CDR3 has 14 amino acids. The junction had 5 bases not matched to a gene; V was cut back by 4 bases and J by 4 bases. Germline CDR1 is SEHNR and CDR2 is FQNEAQ (reference sequence). The CDR3 sequence is CASSSGGAAYGYTF. CDR3 nucleotides: TGTGCCAGCAGCTCAGGGGGCGCCGCCTATGGCTACACCTTC.

The gene calls are TRBV6-1 and TRBJ2-7; TRBD1 agrees at 10 bases. The V and J ends lost 2 bases and 3 bases, in that order; junction bases with no gene match: 4. Germline V CDR1 and CDR2: MNHNS, SASEGT. The CDR3 covers 15 residues. The CDR3 DNA is TGTGCCAGCAGTGAACGGGACAGGGGCAACTACGAGCAGTACTTC. This codes for CASSERDRGNYEQYF.

This chain links TRBV2 with TRBJ2-5; possibly TRBD1 for D (6 bases). The CDR3 contains 11 residues. Trimming shortened V by 10 bases and J by 2 bases, and 8 bases separated the two germline ends. The germline gives CDR1 SNHLY, CDR2 FYNNEI. The CDR3 is CATGQQETQYF. CDR3 DNA: TGTGCCACCGGACAGCAAGAGACCCAGTACTTC.

This sequence joins TRBV11-3 and TRBJ2-2; D is perhaps TRBD2 (6 bases). This CDR3 comprises 15 residues. Germline assignment: CDR1 SGHNT and CDR2 YENEEA. The ends were cut back, 3 bases at V and 0 bases at J, with 8 bases in the middle. The CDR3 sequence: CASSLSGANTGELFF. In DNA, the CDR3 is TGTGCCAGCAGCTTGTCGGGGGCGAACACCGGGGAGCTGTTTTTT.

The chain employs TRBV19 and TRBJ2-7; D call uncertain. Germline loops: CDR1 LNHDA, CDR2 SQIVND (reference sequence). This CDR3 contains 14 residues. Deletions cut 9 bases from V and 7 bases from J, with 22 bases between. DNA of the CDR3: TGTGCCAGCTCATCCACCCGAAGAGTAGGGGAGCAGTACTTC. Protein product: CASSSTRRVGEQYF.

The rearrangement links TRBV11-1 to TRBJ1-2; 7 bases fit TRBD1. Looked up from germline, CDR1 is SGHAT and CDR2 is FQDESV (reference sequence). The length of the CDR3 is 13 residues. J was trimmed by 5 bases and V by 3 bases; bases with no gene match: 3. As DNA, the CDR3 is TGTGCCAGCAGCTTGACAGGGAGTTATGGCTACACCTTC. Protein: CASSLTGSYGYTF.

To note about this clone: One end of the junction varies from germline; a read error may be responsible. This chain uses TRBV10-2 with TRBJ1-1, with TRBD1 matching over 7 bases. The CDR3 extends over 12 amino acids. The germline V gene encodes CDR1 WSHSY and CDR2 SAAADI. The CDR3 DNA is TGCGCCAGCAGGGATGACAGGGAAAAAGAGACATTT. Translating it yields CASRDDREKETF.

This clone was seen a handful of times. The genes are TRBV12-5 and TRBJ1-1; no definite D call. The CDR3 loop spans 11 amino acids. Germline CDR1 reads LGHNT; CDR2 reads FRNRAP. V was trimmed by 8 bases and J by 1 base, leaving 5 bases between them. The CDR3 sequence: CASRRNTEAFF. The CDR3 DNA reads as TGTGCTAGTAGAAGGAACACTGAAGCTTTCTTT.

The chain carries TRBV7-3 and TRBJ2-3, with D hard to call. The CDR3 consists of 13 residues. The V gene's germline CDR1 is SGHTA and CDR2 FQGTGA. Trimming cost V 4 bases and J 0 bases, with 5 bases left between them. CDR3 residues: CASSWGSTDTQYF. CDR3 DNA sequence: TGTGCCAGCAGCTGGGGTAGCACAGATACGCAGTATTTT.

This chain uses TRBV13 with TRBJ1-2; a possible D gene is TRBD1 (5 bases). Trimming left V 4 bases short and J 1 base short, with 16 bases between. The germline CDR1 and CDR2 sequences are PRHDT and FYEKMQ (reference sequence). The CDR3 spans 16 residues. For the CDR3, the DNA is TGTGCCAGCAGCTACGCCAGGCTGGGGGTTAACTATGGCTACACCTTC. This sequence encodes CASSYARLGVNYGYTF.

This chain links TRBV4-1 with TRBJ1-5; 9 nucleotides agree with TRBD1. The length of the CDR3 is 17 residues. V lost 1 base and J lost 9; bases outside the gene matches: 13. Looked up from germline, CDR1 is MGHRA and CDR2 is YSYEKL. CDR3 in DNA: TGCGCCAGCAGCCAAGCGCTCTCCGGGACAGGGATGTGGCCCCAGCATTTT. Its protein product is CASSQALSGTGMWPQHF.

The chain carries TRBV18 and TRBJ1-4; D gene ambiguous. The CDR3 has 16 amino acids. Germline V gene lookup returns CDR1 KGHSH and CDR2 LQKENI. V shed 2 bases and J shed 0 bases, with 10 bases lying between them. CDR3 protein: CASSPNLAATNEKLFF. CDR3 in DNA: TGTGCCAGCTCACCAAACTTAGCCGCAACTAATGAAAAACTGTTTTTT. The full variable domain, in which reference TRBV18 and TRBJ1-4 provide the parts outside the CDR3, is NAGVMQNPRHLVRRRGQEARLRCSPMKGHSHVYWYRQLPEEGLKFMVYLQKENIIDESGMPKERFSAEFPKEGPSILRIQQVVRGDSAAYFCASSPNLAATNEKLFFGSGTQLSVL.

In this sample, this clone turned up once. The chain joins TRBV9 to TRBJ1-3; the D is unclear. The V gene lost 2 bases and the J gene lost 2 bases, with 8 bases spanning the gap. Germline CDR1 and CDR2: SGDLS and YYNGEE. CDR3 length equals 14 residues. In nucleotides, the CDR3 is TGTGCCAGCAGCGTTCCCGGAGCTGGAAACACCATATATTTT. Its protein product is CASSVPGAGNTIYF.

This sequence joins TRBV6-1 and TRBJ2-1; 7 nucleotides line up with TRBD1. Trimming cost V 5 bases and J 8 bases; bases outside gene matches: 6. Germline CDR1 and CDR2: MNHNS and SASEGT. This CDR3 has 13 residues. The CDR3 region has the DNA TGTGCCAGCAGTCCCCAGACAGGGTATGAGCAGTTCTTC. Its translation: CASSPQTGYEQFF.

The J gene is TRBJ2-5, the V gene TRBV28, with D maybe TRBD1 (6 bases). The length of the CDR3 is 13 residues. From germline, CDR1 is MDHEN and CDR2 SYDVKM. Trimming cost V 6 bases and J 3 bases, with 11 bases left between them. The CDR3 region is CASRPDSEETQYF. CDR3 coding DNA: TGTGCCAGCAGACCGGACAGTGAAGAGACCCAGTACTTC.

This clone was seen a single time. This chain uses TRBV9 with TRBJ1-3, with 11 bases fitting TRBD1. V was pared by 3 bases and J by 4 bases, with 3 bases of the junction left unmatched. This CDR3 is 15 amino acids long. CDR1 is SGDLS and CDR2 is YYNGEE in the germline V gene. CDR3 sequence reads: CASSAGTGGGNTIYF. The CDR3 coding sequence is TGTGCCAGCAGCGCTGGGACAGGGGGAGGAAACACCATATATTTT.